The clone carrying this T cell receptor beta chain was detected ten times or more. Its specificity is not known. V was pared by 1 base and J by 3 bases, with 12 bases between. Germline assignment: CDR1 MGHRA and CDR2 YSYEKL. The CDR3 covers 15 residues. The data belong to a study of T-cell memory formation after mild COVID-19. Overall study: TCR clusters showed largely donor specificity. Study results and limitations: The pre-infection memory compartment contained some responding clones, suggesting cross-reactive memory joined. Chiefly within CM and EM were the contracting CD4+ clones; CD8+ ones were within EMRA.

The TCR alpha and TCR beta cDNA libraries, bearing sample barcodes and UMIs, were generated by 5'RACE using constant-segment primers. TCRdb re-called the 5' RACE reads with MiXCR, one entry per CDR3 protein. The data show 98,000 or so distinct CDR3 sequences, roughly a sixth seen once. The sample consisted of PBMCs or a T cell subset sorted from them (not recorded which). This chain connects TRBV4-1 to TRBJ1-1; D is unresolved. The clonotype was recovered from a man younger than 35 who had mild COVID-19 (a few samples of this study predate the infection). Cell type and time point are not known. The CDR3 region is CASSQVGGSYTEAFF. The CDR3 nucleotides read TGCGCCAGCAGCCAAGTGGGAGGGTCTTACACTGAAGCTTTCTTT.